The entry below describes one TCR beta chain. This specimen comes from a study of T cell responses to AZD1222 COVID-19 vaccine. Sequencing was performed with immunoSEQ multiplex PCR; in TCRdb, only in-frame clones are kept and a portion is missing. The data hold about 110,000 clones, with 92% observed a single time. This clonotype was sampled from an adult who received the AZD1222 COVID-19 vaccine. Sequenced material: peripheral blood, taken 28 days after the second AZD1222 dose.

As DNA, the CDR3 is TGTGCCAGCAGCTTAAGCTCGGAGTGGAATCAGCCCCAGCATTTT. Protein sequence: CASSLSSEWNQPQHF. The chain has TRBV7-8 and TRBJ1-5; D call uncertain. Looked up from germline, CDR1 is SGHVS and CDR2 is FQNEAQ. This CDR3 contains 15 residues. The ends were cut back, 2 bases at V and 4 bases at J, with 12 bases in the middle.